This T cell receptor beta chain was retrieved from a study of shared clonotypes between healthy human individuals. Method: immunoSEQ multiplex PCR; TCRdb's copy keeps in-frame clones and lacks some. The profile shows approximately 840,000 clones, 95% to 97% of them singletons. The length of the CDR3 is 15 residues. Per the germline V gene, CDR1 is SEHNR and CDR2 is FQNEAQ (reference sequence). The V end lost 3 bases, the J end lost 3 bases, and 14 bases lay between the germline ends. Positively selected for CCR7, the CD45RO-negative cells used as naive CD8 cells excluded terminally differentiated effector memory CD45RA+ cells.

The rearrangement links TRBV7-9 to TRBJ1-2, with D possibly matching TRBD1 (5 bases). The TCR originated in a man between 25 and 39 years old in good health. The sequencing input was naive CD8+ T cells sorted from blood. The DNA for the CDR3 is TGTGCCAGCAGCTTCCCCTCCGGGGGTGACTATGGCTACACCTTC. Its protein is CASSFPSGGDYGYTF.